This T cell receptor (beta chain) was recovered during a study of blood T cell repertoires in COVID-19. Points on this clone: Germline and junction disagree at one end, which may indicate a read error.

Here immunoSEQ multiplex PCR was the method, and the copy in TCRdb shows in-frame clones only, minus some. The sample consists of 88,000 or so clones, roughly 85% of them appearing once. CDR1 is SGHTA and CDR2 is FQGNSA in the germline V gene. The CDR3 runs to 15 residues. The source material was peripheral blood. The rearrangement links TRBV7-2 to TRBJ1-1; 8 nucleotides line up with TRBD1. The TCR was taken from a man in his sixties with acute or convalescent COVID-19. The CDR3 coding sequence is TGTGCCAGCAGCGTAGCAGGGGGCGTGAACACTGAAGCTTTCTTT. Protein product: CASSVAGGVNTEAFF.